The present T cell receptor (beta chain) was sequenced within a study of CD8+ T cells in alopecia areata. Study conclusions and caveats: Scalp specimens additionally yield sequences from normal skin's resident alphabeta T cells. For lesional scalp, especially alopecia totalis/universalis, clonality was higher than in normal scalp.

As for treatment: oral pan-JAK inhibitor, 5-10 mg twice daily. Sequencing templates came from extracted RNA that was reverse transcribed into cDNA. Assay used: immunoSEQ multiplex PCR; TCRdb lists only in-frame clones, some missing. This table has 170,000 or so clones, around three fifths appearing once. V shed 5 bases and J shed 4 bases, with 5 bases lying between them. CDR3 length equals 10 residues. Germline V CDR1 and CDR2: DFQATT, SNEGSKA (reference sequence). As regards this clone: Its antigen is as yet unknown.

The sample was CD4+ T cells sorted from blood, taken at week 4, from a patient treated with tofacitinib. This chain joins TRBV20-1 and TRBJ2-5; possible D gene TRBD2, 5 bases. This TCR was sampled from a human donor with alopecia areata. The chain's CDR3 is CSAGRETQYF. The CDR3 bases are TGCAGTGCTGGGAGAGAGACCCAGTACTTC.